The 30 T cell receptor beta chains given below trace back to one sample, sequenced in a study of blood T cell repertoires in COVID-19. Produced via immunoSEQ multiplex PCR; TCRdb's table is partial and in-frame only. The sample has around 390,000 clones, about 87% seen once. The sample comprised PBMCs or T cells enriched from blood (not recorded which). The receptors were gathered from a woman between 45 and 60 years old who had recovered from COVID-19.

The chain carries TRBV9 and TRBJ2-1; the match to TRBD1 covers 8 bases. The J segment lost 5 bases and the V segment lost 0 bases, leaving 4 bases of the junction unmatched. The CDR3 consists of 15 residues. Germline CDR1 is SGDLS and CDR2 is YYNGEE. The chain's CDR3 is CASSVGGTGNNEQFF. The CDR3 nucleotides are TGTGCCAGCAGCGTAGGAGGGACAGGAAACAATGAGCAGTTCTTC.

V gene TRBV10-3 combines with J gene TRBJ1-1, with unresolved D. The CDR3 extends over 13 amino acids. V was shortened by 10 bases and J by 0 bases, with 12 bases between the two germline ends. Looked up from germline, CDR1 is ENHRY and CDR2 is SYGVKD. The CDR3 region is CATYTEMNTEAFF. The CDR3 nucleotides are TGTGCCACCTATACAGAGATGAACACTGAAGCTTTCTTT.

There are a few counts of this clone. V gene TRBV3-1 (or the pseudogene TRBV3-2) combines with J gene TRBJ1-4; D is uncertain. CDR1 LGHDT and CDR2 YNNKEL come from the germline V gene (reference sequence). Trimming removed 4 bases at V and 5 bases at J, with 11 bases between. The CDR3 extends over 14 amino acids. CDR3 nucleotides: TGTGCCAGCAGCCCGTTTGGAGGGAATGAAAAACTGTTTTTT. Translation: CASSPFGGNEKLFF.

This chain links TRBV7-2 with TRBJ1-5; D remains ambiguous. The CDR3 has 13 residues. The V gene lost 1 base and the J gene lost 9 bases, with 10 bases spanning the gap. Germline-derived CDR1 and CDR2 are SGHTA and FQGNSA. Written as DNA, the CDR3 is TGTGCCAGCAGCTTAGAGGGCGGGAGGCCCCAGCATTTT. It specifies CASSLEGGRPQHF.

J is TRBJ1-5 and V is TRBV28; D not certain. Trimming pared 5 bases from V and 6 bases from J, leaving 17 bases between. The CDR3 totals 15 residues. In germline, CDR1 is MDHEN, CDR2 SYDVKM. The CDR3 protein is CASSGSRAVTQPQHF. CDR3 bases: TGTGCCAGCAGTGGTTCGCGGGCTGTAACTCAGCCCCAGCATTTT.

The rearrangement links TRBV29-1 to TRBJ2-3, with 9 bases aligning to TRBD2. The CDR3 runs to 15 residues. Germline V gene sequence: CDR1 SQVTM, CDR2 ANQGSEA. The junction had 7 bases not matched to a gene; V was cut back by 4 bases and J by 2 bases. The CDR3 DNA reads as TGCAGCGTTGCGGCTAGCGGGATATCCACAGATACGCAGTATTTT. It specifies CSVAASGISTDTQYF.

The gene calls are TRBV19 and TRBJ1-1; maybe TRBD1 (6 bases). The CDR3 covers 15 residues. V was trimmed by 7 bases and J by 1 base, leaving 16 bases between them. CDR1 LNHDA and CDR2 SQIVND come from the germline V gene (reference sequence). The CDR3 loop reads CASKPPGGPNTEAFF. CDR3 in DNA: TGTGCCAGTAAACCACCGGGGGGCCCGAACACTGAAGCTTTCTTT.

The chain's CDR3 is CASSGRGQGFYEQYF. CDR3 nucleotides: TGCGCCAGCAGCGGACGTGGGCAGGGCTTCTACGAGCAGTACTTC. The chain is built from TRBV5-1 and TRBJ2-7, with a tentative D call TRBD1 (5 bases). This CDR3 comprises 15 residues. V was trimmed by 4 bases and J by 3 bases, leaving 17 bases between them. Germline values: CDR1 SGHRS, CDR2 YFSETQ.

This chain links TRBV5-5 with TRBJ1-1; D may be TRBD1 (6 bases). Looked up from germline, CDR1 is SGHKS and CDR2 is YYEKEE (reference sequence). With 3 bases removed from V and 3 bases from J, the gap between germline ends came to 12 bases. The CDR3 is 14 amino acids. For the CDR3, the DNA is TGTGCCAGCAGCTCTCGACAGGCCCACACTGAAGCTTTCTTT. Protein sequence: CASSSRQAHTEAFF.

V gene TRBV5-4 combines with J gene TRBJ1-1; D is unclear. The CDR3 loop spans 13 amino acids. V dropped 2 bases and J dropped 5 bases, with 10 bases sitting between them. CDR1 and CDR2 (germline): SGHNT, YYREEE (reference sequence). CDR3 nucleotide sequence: TGTGCCAGCAGCTTCGCCCCGGTAACTGAAGCTTTCTTT. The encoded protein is CASSFAPVTEAFF.

CDR3 bases: TGTGCCAGCAGCTTAGAACAGGTCCGGCATGAGCAGTTCTTC. It specifies CASSLEQVRHEQFF. The chain uses TRBV7-8 and TRBJ2-1; TRBD1 might be the D (5 bases). Trimming removed 1 base from V and 8 bases from J, with 12 bases in between. This CDR3 has 14 amino acids. Per germline, CDR1 SGHVS and CDR2 FQNEAQ.

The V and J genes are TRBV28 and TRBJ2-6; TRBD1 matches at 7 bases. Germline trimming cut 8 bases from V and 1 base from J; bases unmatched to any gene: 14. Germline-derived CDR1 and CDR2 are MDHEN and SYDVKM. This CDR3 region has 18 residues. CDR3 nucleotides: TGTGCCAGCGGGAAATCAGGGGGTTTCCTGTCTGGGGCCAACGTCCTGACTTTC. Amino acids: CASGKSGGFLSGANVLTF.

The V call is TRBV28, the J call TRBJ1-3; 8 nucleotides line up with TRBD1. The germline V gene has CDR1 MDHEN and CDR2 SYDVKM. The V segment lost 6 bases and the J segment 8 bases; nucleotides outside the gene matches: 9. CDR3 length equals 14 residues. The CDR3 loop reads CASSLDREVDTIYF. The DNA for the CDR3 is TGTGCCAGCAGCCTGGACAGGGAGGTGGACACCATATATTTT.

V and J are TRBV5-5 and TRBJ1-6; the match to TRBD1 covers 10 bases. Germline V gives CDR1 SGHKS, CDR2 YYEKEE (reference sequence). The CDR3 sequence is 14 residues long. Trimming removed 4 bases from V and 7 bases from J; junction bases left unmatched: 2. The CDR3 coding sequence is TGTGCCAGCAGCCGGGGACAGGGGAATTCACCCCTCCACTTT. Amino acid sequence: CASSRGQGNSPLHF.

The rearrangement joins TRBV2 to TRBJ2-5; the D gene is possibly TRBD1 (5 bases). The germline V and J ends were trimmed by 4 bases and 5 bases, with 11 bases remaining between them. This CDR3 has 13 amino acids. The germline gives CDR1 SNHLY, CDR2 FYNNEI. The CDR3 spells CASSGGRWETQYF. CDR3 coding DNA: TGTGCCAGCAGTGGGGGCAGATGGGAGACCCAGTACTTC. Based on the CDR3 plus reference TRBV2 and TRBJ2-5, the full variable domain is EPEVTQTPSHQVTQMGQEVILRCVPISNHLYFYWYRQILGQKVEFLVSFYNNEISEKSEIFDDQFSVERPDGSNFTLKIRSTKLEDSAMYFCASSGGRWETQYFGPGTRLLVL.

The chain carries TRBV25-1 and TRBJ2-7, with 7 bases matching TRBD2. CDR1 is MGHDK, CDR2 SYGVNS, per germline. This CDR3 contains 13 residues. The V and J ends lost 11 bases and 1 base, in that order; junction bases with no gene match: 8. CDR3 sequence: CAASLGLSYEQYF. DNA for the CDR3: TGTGCCGCGTCCTTGGGACTATCCTACGAGCAGTACTTC.

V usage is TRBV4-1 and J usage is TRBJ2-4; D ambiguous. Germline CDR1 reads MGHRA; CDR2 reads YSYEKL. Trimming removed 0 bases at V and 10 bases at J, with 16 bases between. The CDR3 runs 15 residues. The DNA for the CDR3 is TGCGCCAGCAGCCAAGAGGGCAGTCCCCCTTCGATTCAGTACTTC. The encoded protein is CASSQEGSPPSIQYF.

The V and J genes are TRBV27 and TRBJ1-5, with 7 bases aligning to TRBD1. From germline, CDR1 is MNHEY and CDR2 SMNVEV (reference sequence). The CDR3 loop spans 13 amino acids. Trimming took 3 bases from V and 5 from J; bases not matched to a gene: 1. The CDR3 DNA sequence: TGTGCCAGCAGTTTGCAGGGGGATCAGCCCCAGCATTTT. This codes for CASSLQGDQPQHF.

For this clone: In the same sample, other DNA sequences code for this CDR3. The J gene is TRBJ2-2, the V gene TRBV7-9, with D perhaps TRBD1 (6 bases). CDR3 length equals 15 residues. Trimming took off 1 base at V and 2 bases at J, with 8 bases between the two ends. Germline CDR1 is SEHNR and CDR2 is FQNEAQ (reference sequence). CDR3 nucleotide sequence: TGTGCCAGCAGCTTAGGGACAGCCAACACCGGGGAGCTGTTTTTT. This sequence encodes CASSLGTANTGELFF.

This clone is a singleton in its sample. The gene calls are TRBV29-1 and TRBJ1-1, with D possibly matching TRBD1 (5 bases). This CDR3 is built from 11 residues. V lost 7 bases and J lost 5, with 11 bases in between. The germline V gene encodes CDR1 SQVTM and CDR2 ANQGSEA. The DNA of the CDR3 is TGCAGCGCGGACGGACAAACTGAAGCTTTCTTT. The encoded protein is CSADGQTEAFF.

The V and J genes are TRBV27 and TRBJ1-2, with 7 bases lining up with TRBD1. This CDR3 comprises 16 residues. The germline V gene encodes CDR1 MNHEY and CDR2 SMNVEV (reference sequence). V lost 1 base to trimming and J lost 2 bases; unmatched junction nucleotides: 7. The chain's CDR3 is CASSLFPQTGNYGYTF. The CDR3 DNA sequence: TGTGCCAGCAGTTTATTTCCCCAGACAGGGAACTATGGCTACACCTTC.

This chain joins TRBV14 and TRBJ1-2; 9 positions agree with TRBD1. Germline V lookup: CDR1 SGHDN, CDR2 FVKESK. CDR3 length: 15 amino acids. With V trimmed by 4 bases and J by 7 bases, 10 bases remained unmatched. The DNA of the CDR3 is TGTGCCAGCAGCCCAAGGACAGGGGATAGGAGTGGCTACACCTTC. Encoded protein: CASSPRTGDRSGYTF.

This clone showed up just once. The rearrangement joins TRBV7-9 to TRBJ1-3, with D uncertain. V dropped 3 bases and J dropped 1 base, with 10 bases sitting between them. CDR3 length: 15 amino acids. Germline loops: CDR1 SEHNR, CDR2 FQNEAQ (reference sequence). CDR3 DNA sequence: TGTGCCAGCAGCTTCGAGGGTTCGTCTGGAAACACCATATATTTT. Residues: CASSFEGSSGNTIYF.

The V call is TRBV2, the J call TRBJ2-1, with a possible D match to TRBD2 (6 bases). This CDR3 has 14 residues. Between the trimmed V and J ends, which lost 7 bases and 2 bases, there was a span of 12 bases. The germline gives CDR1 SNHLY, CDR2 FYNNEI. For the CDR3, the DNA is TGTGCCAGCATGCGGGAAAAGGCCTACAATGAGCAGTTCTTC. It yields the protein CASMREKAYNEQFF.

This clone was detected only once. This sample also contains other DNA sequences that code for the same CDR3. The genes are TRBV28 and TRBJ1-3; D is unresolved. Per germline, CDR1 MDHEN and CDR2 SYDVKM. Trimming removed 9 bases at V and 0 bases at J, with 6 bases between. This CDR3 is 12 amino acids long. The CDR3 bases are TGTGCCAGTACAAGCTCTGGAAACACCATATATTTT. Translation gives CASTSSGNTIYF.

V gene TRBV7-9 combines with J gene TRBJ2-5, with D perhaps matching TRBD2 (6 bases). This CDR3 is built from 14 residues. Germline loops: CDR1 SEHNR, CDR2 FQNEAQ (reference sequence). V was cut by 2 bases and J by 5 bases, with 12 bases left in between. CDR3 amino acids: CASSLRGLVETQYF. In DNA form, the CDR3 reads TGTGCCAGCAGCTTACGGGGGTTGGTGGAGACCCAGTACTTC.

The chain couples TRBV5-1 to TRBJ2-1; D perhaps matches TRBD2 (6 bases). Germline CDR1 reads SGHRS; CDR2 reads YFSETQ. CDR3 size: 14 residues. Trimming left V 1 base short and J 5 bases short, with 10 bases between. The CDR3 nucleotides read TGCGCCAGCAGCTTGACGGGACTGAACAATGAGCAGTTCTTC. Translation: CASSLTGLNNEQFF.

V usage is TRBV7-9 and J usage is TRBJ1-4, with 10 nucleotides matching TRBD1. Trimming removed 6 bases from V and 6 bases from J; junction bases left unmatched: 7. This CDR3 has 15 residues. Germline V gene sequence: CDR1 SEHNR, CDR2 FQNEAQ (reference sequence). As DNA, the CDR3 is TGTGCCAGCAGAACCGGACAGGGGGAATATGAAAAACTGTTTTTT. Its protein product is CASRTGQGEYEKLFF.

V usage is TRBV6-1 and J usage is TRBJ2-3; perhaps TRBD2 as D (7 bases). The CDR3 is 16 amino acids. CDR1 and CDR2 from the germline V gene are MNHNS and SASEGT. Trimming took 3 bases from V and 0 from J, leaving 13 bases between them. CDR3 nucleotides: TGTGCCAGCAGTGAGACCGGGGGGCTGAGCACAGATACGCAGTATTTT. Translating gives CASSETGGLSTDTQYF.

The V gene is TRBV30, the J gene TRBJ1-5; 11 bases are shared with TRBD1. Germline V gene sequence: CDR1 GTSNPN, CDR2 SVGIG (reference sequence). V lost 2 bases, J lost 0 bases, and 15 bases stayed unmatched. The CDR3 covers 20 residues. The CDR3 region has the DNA TGTGCCTGGAGTCCGGGACAGGGGGTAACCGCTACGTATAGCAATCAGCCCCAGCATTTT. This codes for CAWSPGQGVTATYSNQPQHF.